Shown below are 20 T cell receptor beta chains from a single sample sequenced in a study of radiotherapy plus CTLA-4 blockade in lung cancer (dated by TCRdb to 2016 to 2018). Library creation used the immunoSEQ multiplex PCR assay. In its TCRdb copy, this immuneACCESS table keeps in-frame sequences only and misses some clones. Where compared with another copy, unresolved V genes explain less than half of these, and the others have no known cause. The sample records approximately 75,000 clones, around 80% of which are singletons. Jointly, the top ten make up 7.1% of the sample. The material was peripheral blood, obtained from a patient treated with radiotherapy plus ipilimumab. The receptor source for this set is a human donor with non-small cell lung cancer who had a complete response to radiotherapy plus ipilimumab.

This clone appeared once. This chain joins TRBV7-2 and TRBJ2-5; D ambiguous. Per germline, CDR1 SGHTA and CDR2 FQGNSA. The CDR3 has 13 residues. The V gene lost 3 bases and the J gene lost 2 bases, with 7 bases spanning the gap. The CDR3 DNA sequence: TGTGCCAGCAGCTTGAGTCAGCAAGAGACCCAGTACTTC. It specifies CASSLSQQETQYF. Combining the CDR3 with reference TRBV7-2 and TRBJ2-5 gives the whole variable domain GAGVSQSPSNKVTEKGKDVELRCDPISGHTALYWYRQSLGQGLEFLIYFQGNSAPDKSGLPSDRFSAERTGGSVSTLTIQRTQQEDSAVYLCASSLSQQETQYFGPGTRLLVL.

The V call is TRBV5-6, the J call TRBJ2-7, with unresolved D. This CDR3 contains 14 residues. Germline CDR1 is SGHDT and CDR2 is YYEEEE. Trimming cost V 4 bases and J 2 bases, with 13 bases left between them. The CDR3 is CASSTQGRTYEQYF. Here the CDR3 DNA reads TGTGCCAGCAGCACCCAAGGGCGTACCTACGAGCAGTACTTC.

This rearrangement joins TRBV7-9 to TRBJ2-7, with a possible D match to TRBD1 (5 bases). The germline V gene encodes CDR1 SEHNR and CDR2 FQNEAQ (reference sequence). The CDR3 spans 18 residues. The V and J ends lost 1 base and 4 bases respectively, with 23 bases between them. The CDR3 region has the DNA TGTGCCAGCAGCTTAGGAGTGGTTTACTGGACAAGACCTTACGAGCAGTACTTC. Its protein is CASSLGVVYWTRPYEQYF.

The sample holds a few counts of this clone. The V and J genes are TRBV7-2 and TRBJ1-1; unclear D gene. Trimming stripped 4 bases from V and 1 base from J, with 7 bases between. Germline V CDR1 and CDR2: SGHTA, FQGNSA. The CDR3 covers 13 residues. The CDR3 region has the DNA TGTGCCAGCAGCTCGACATGGAACACTGAAGCTTTCTTT. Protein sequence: CASSSTWNTEAFF.

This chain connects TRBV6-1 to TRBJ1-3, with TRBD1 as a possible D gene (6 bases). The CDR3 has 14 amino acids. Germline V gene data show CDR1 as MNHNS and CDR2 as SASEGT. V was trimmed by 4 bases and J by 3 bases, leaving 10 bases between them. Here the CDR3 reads CASSGGAIGNTIYF. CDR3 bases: TGTGCCAGCAGTGGGGGGGCAATTGGAAACACCATATATTTT.

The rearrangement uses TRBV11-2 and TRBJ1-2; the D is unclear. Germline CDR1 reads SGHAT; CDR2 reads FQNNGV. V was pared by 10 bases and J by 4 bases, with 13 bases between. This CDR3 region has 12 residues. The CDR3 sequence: CATPEGVYGYTF. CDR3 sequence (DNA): TGTGCCACCCCAGAGGGCGTCTATGGCTACACCTTC. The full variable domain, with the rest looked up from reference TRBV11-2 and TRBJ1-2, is EAGVAQSPRYKIIEKRQSVAFWCNPISGHATLYWYQQILGQGPKLLIQFQNNGVVDDSQLPKDRFSAERLKGVDSTLKIQPAKLEDSAVYLCATPEGVYGYTFGSGTRLTVV.

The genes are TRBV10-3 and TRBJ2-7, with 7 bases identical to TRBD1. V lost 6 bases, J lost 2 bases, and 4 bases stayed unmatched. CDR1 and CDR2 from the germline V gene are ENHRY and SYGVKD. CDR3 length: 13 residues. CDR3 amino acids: CAIRETGTYEQYV. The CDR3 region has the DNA TGTGCCATCAGGGAGACAGGGACCTACGAGCAGTACGTC.

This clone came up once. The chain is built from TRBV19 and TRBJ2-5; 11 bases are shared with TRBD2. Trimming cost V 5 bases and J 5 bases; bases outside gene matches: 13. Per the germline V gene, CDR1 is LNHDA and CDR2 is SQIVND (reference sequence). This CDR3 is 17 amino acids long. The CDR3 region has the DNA TGTGCCAGTAGTCGTACTAGCGGGAGAAAAGGGTACGAGACCCAGTACTTC. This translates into CASSRTSGRKGYETQYF.

The CDR3 protein is CASSLHSMANEQFF. The CDR3 DNA is TGTGCCAGCAGCTTACATAGCATGGCCAATGAGCAGTTCTTC. The genes are TRBV7-9 and TRBJ2-1, with unresolved D. Germline CDR1 SEHNR, CDR2 FQNEAQ (reference sequence). The CDR3 is made up of 14 amino acids. Trimming removed 2 bases from V and 6 bases from J, with 11 bases in between.

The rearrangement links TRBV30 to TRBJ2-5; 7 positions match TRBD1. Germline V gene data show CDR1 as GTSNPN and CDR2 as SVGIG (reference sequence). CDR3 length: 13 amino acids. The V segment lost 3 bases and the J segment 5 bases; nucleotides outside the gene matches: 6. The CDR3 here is CAWSHRGMETQYF. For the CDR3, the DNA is TGTGCCTGGAGCCACAGGGGTATGGAGACCCAGTACTTC.

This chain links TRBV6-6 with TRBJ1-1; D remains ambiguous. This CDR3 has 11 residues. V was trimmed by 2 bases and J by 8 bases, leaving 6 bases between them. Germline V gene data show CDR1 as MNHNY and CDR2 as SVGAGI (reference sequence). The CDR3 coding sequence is TGTGCCAGCAGTTACGGAAGAGAAGCTTTCTTT. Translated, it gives CASSYGREAFF.

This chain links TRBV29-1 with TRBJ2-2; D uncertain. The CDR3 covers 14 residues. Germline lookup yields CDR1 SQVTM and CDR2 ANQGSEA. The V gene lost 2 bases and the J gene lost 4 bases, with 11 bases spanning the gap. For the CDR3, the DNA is TGCAGCGTTGAACCTCCCGGGCGCACCGGGGAGCTGTTTTTT. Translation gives CSVEPPGRTGELFF.

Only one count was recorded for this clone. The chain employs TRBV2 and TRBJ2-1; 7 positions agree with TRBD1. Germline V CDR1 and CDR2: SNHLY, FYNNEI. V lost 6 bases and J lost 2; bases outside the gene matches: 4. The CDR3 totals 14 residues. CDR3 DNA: TGTGCCAGCAGCGACAGGGTCCCCTACAATGAGCAGTTCTTC. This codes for CASSDRVPYNEQFF.

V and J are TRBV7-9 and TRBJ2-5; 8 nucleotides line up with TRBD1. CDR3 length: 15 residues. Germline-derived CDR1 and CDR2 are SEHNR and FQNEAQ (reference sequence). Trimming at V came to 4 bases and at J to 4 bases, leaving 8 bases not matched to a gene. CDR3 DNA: TGTGCCAGCAGCTCCCGGACAGGGACAACAGAGACCCAGTACTTC. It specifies CASSSRTGTTETQYF. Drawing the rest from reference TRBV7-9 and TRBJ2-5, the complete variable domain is DTGVSQNPRHKITKRGQNVTFRCDPISEHNRLYWYRQTLGQGPEFLTYFQNEAQLEKSRLLSDRFSAERPKGSFSTLEIQRTEQGDSAMYLCASSSRTGTTETQYFGPGTRLLVL.

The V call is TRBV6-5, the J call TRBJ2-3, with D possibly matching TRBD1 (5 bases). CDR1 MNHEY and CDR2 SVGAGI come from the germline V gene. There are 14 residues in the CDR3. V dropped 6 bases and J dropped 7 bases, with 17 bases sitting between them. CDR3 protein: CASRPSNDRHTQYF. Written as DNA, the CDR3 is TGTGCCAGCAGACCCTCGAACGACAGACATACGCAGTATTTT.

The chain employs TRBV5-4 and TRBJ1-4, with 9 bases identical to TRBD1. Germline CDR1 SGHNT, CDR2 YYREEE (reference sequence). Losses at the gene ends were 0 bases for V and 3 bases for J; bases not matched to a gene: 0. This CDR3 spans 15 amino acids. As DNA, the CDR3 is TGTGCCAGCAGCTTGGGGACAGGGGCTAATGAAAAACTGTTTTTT. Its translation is CASSLGTGANEKLFF. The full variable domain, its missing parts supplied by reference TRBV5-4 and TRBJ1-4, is ETGVTQSPTHLIKTRGQQVTLRCSSQSGHNTVSWYQQALGQGPQFIFQYYREEENGRGNFPPRFSGLQFPNYSSELNVNALELDDSALYLCASSLGTGANEKLFFGSGTQLSVL.

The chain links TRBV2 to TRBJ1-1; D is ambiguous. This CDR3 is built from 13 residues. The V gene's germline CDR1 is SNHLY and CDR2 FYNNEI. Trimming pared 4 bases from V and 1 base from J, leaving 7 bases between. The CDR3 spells CASSGEQNTEAFF. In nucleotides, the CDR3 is TGTGCCAGCAGTGGGGAACAGAACACTGAAGCTTTCTTT.

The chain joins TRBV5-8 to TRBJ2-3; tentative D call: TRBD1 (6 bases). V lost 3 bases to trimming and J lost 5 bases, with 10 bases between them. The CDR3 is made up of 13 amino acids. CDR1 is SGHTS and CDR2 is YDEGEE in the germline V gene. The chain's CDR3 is CASSSYRVDTQYF. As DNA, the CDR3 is TGTGCCAGCAGCTCTTACAGGGTAGATACGCAGTATTTT.

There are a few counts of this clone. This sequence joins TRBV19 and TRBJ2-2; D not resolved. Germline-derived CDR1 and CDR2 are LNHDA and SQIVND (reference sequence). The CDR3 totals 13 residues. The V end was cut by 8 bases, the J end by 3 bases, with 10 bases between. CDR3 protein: CASAARYTGELFF. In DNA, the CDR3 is TGTGCCAGTGCGGCACGGTACACCGGGGAGCTGTTTTTT.

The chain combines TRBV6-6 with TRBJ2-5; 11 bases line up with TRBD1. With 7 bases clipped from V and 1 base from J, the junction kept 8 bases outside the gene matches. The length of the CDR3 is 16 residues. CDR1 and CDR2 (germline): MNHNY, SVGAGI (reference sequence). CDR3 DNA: TGTGCCAGCACCACAAGAGGGACAGGGGGCCAAGAGACCCAGTACTTC. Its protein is CASTTRGTGGQETQYF.